The rows below give T cell receptor beta chains drawn from one sample of a study of shared T cell receptors in the human thymus. Clones were read by immunoSEQ multiplex PCR, and TCRdb kept only the in-frame ones, dropping some. The sample has almost 550,000 clones, about 80% seen once. The data were also submitted as part of a second study, on human thymus T cells.

The sequenced sample consisted of thymocytes. The receptors were gathered from a boy under two years old with a congenital heart defect. Both conserved end residues are part of each CDR3. The order of the fields is J gene, V gene, clone size, D gene, CDR3 DNA, CDR3 protein. D genes are given only for firm matches. For some rows the clone size is stated as once, few or many, or as a class when expanded; others skip it.

j_call: TRBJ1-2; v_call: TRBV5-1; clone_size: -; d_call: TRBD1; cdr3_nt: TGCGCCAGCAGCTGGGGACAGGGTCAGCCCTTTTCCTATGGCTACACCTTC; cdr3_aa: CASSWGQGQPFSYGYTF
j_call: TRBJ1-3; v_call: TRBV5-4; clone_size: -; d_call: -; cdr3_nt: TGTGCCAGCAGCTTGGGAGGGAATAAGGCCGGAAACACCATATATTTT; cdr3_aa: CASSLGGNKAGNTIYF
j_call: TRBJ1-5; v_call: TRBV19; clone_size: -; d_call: TRBD1; cdr3_nt: TGTGCCAGTAGTATTGGGGGACAGGATAGCAATCAGCCCCAGCATTTT; cdr3_aa: CASSIGGQDSNQPQHF
j_call: TRBJ2-2; v_call: TRBV5-4; clone_size: -; d_call: TRBD2; cdr3_nt: TGTGCCAGCAGCCCCGGGACTAGCGGGAGGGCAACCGGGGAGCTGTTTTTT; cdr3_aa: CASSPGTSGRATGELFF
j_call: TRBJ1-1; v_call: TRBV4-2; clone_size: -; d_call: TRBD1; cdr3_nt: TGTGCCAGCAGCCAACCGGGACAGACCGGCAACACTGAAGCTTTCTTT; cdr3_aa: CASSQPGQTGNTEAFF
j_call: TRBJ2-1; v_call: TRBV4-1; clone_size: -; d_call: TRBD2; cdr3_nt: TGCGCCAGCAGCCCTATTCCCGGGACTAGTAATAACAATGAGCAGTTCTTC; cdr3_aa: CASSPIPGTSNNNEQFF
j_call: TRBJ2-7; v_call: TRBV6-6; clone_size: -; d_call: TRBD2; cdr3_nt: TGTGCCAGCAGCGGCAGGGGACTAGCGACAAAACGCGAGCAGTACTTC; cdr3_aa: CASSGRGLATKREQYF
j_call: TRBJ2-2; v_call: TRBV28; clone_size: few; d_call: -; cdr3_nt: TGTGCCAGCAGTTCGGGGAGTGGCACCGGGGAGCTGTTTTTT; cdr3_aa: CASSSGSGTGELFF
j_call: TRBJ2-3; v_call: TRBV30; clone_size: -; d_call: -; cdr3_nt: TGTGCCTGGAGGGGTGGGGGGGCCCTCTGCACAGATACGCAGTATTTT; cdr3_aa: CAWRGGGALCTDTQYF
j_call: TRBJ1-1; v_call: TRBV6-1; clone_size: -; d_call: TRBD1; cdr3_nt: TGTGCCAGCAGTCGACAGGGTATGAACACTGAAGCTTTCTTT; cdr3_aa: CASSRQGMNTEAFF
j_call: TRBJ2-7; v_call: TRBV7-9; clone_size: -; d_call: TRBD2; cdr3_nt: TGTGCCAGCAGCTTAGCCGCTAGCGGGGACAATCCAAACTACTACGAGCAGTACTTC; cdr3_aa: CASSLAASGDNPNYYEQYF
j_call: TRBJ1-5; v_call: TRBV5-6; clone_size: once; d_call: -; cdr3_nt: TGTGCCAGCAGCTGGGCGGGGGGGGCTGATCAGCCCCAGCATTTT; cdr3_aa: CASSWAGGADQPQHF
j_call: TRBJ2-2; v_call: TRBV4-3; clone_size: -; d_call: -; cdr3_nt: TGCGCCAGCAGCTTACGACTTAATGAAAACACCGGGGAGCTGTTTTTT; cdr3_aa: CASSLRLNENTGELFF
j_call: TRBJ2-5; v_call: TRBV29-1; clone_size: -; d_call: -; cdr3_nt: TGCAGCGTAGTAGGGGCTGTGGAGACCCAGTACTTC; cdr3_aa: CSVVGAVETQYF
j_call: TRBJ2-1; v_call: TRBV25-1; clone_size: -; d_call: -; cdr3_nt: TGTGCCAGCAGTGAATGGCGGGGCCGCGGGAATGAGCAGTTCTTC; cdr3_aa: CASSEWRGRGNEQFF
j_call: TRBJ1-5; v_call: TRBV28; clone_size: -; d_call: -; cdr3_nt: TGTGCCAGCAGTAAAACAGATCAGCCCCAGCATTTT; cdr3_aa: CASSKTDQPQHF
j_call: TRBJ1-5; v_call: TRBV28; clone_size: -; d_call: TRBD1; cdr3_nt: TGTGCCAGCAGATTAGGACAGGGCAATCAGCCCCAGCATTTT; cdr3_aa: CASRLGQGNQPQHF
j_call: TRBJ1-5; v_call: TRBV7-8; clone_size: -; d_call: -; cdr3_nt: TGTGCCAGCAGCCCCCGGGAGGGTGGGGATCAGCCCCAGCATTTT; cdr3_aa: CASSPREGGDQPQHF
j_call: TRBJ2-7; v_call: TRBV7-2; clone_size: -; d_call: -; cdr3_nt: TGTGCCAGCAGCTTTAAAGCGTACGACTACGAGCAGTACTTC; cdr3_aa: CASSFKAYDYEQYF
j_call: TRBJ2-7; v_call: TRBV28; clone_size: -; d_call: TRBD1; cdr3_nt: TGTGCCACCTCGGGACAGGGGGCCTACGAGCAGTACTTC; cdr3_aa: CATSGQGAYEQYF
j_call: TRBJ1-1; v_call: TRBV5-4; clone_size: -; d_call: TRBD1; cdr3_nt: TGTGCCAGCAGCATTCAGGGGGCGGCTGAAGCTTTCTTT; cdr3_aa: CASSIQGAAEAFF
j_call: TRBJ2-7; v_call: TRBV27; clone_size: -; d_call: -; cdr3_nt: TGTGCCAGCAGTTTATCATCGAAGGGAGTCAGCTACGAGCAGTACTTC; cdr3_aa: CASSLSSKGVSYEQYF
j_call: TRBJ2-7; v_call: TRBV28; clone_size: -; d_call: TRBD2; cdr3_nt: TGTGCCAGCAGTTTCCCCCAGCGCTCGGCTAGCGGGAGTGGGCTCGGCGAGCAGTACTTC; cdr3_aa: CASSFPQRSASGSGLGEQYF
j_call: TRBJ2-4; v_call: TRBV28; clone_size: -; d_call: TRBD2; cdr3_nt: TGTGCCAGCAGTTGTTCGGGGGGACCTGGGGTAAACATTCAGTACTTC; cdr3_aa: CASSCSGGPGVNIQYF